Listed below are T cell receptor beta chains from one sample, sequenced in a study of blood T cell repertoires in COVID-19. The protocol was immunoSEQ multiplex PCR, while the TCRdb copy is restricted to in-frame clones and leaves out a portion. Seen here are approximately 270,000 clones, around 93% observed once, and the top ten hold approximately 2.7%. Sample: PBMCs or T cells enriched from blood (not recorded which). The receptors shown here come from a man between 35 and 55 years old who had been exposed to COVID-19. Each CDR3 is given with its conserved first and last residue. A D gene is named only where the DNA matches it firmly. For some rows the clone size is stated as once, few or many, or as a class when expanded; others skip it.

>TRBV2|.|TRBD1|TRBJ2-1
CATGQGHNEQFF
TGTGCCACCGGACAGGGACACAATGAGCAGTTCTTC
>TRBV3-1/TRBV3-2|.|TRBD1|TRBJ2-2
CASSPWDRTNTGELFF
TGTGCCAGCAGCCCGTGGGACAGAACGAACACCGGGGAGCTGTTTTTT
>TRBV6-6|once|TRBD2|TRBJ2-5
CASSYSPGGGKETQYF
TGTGCCAGCAGTTACTCACCGGGAGGGGGGAAAGAGACCCAGTACTTC
>TRBV9|.|TRBD2|TRBJ2-5
CASSSPSKTSGGETQYF
TGTGCCAGCAGCTCCCCATCTAAGACTAGCGGAGGGGAGACCCAGTACTTC
>TRBV11-1|.|.|TRBJ2-7
CASSSDSLYEQYF
TGTGCCAGCAGCTCAGACAGCCTCTACGAGCAGTACTTC
>TRBV5-5|.|TRBD1|TRBJ2-7
CASSLAWTGIYEQYF
TGTGCCAGCAGCTTGGCCTGGACAGGGATCTACGAGCAGTACTTC
>TRBV18|.|.|TRBJ2-1
CASSPLLRSTYNEQFF
TGTGCCAGCTCACCCTTGCTGCGGAGCACCTACAATGAGCAGTTCTTC
>TRBV13|.|.|TRBJ2-7
CASSLRGLSSYEQYF
TGTGCCAGCAGCTTACGGGGACTTAGCTCCTACGAGCAGTACTTC
>TRBV5-6|.|.|TRBJ1-4
CASSTGRSEGEKLFF
TGTGCCAGCAGCACCGGGAGAAGCGAAGGTGAAAAACTGTTTTTT
>TRBV19|.|.|TRBJ2-7
CASSKKTGSYEQYF
TGTGCCAGTAGTAAAAAGACGGGCTCCTACGAGCAGTACTTC
>TRBV9|once|TRBD2|TRBJ2-1
CASSPPLNSGRGLSHEQFF
TGTGCCAGCAGCCCCCCCCTCAATAGCGGGAGAGGGTTGAGTCATGAGCAGTTCTTC
>TRBV19|once|.|TRBJ2-2
CASNYRERELFF
TGTGCCAGTAACTACAGGGAAAGGGAGCTGTTTTTT
>TRBV5-1|.|.|TRBJ1-3
CASSLTPGRDSGNTIYF
TGCGCCAGCAGCTTGACCCCCGGGAGGGACTCTGGAAACACCATATATTTT
>TRBV5-6|.|TRBD1|TRBJ2-5
CASSDWDRSTQYF
TGTGCCAGCAGCGACTGGGACAGGAGTACCCAGTACTTC
>TRBV28|.|TRBD1|TRBJ2-7
CASRGQALYEQYF
TGTGCCAGCAGAGGACAGGCCCTCTACGAGCAGTACTTC
>TRBV6-1|.|.|TRBJ1-1
CASSELTTGGHDTEAFF
TGTGCCAGCAGTGAACTTACGACAGGAGGACACGACACTGAAGCTTTCTTT
>TRBV5-6|.|.|TRBJ1-1
CASSLALFDTEAFF
TGTGCCAGCAGCTTGGCCCTTTTCGACACTGAAGCTTTCTTT
>TRBV6-5|.|TRBD1|TRBJ1-5
CASSLTTGGGQPQHF
TGTGCCAGCAGTTTAACAACAGGGGGCGGTCAGCCCCAGCATTTT
>TRBV5-4|.|.|TRBJ1-6
CASSLAGRDNSPLHF
TGTGCCAGCAGCTTGGCCGGCAGGGATAATTCACCCCTCCACTTT
>TRBV18|.|.|TRBJ1-3
CASSPNTGNTIYF
TGTGCCAGCTCACCAAATACGGGGAACACCATATATTTT
>TRBV4-2|.|TRBD2|TRBJ2-7
CASSQETSGSDEQYF
TGTGCCAGCAGCCAAGAAACTAGCGGGAGCGACGAGCAGTACTTC
>TRBV20-1|.|.|TRBJ1-1
CSASLREAFF
TGCAGTGCATCCCTGAGAGAAGCTTTCTTT
>TRBV5-1|.|TRBD1|TRBJ2-1
CASSLTGASYNEQFF
TGCGCCAGCAGCTTGACAGGGGCGTCCTACAATGAGCAGTTCTTC
>TRBV6-4|.|.|TRBJ1-1
CASSKTENTEAFF
TGTGCCAGCAGCAAGACAGAGAACACTGAAGCTTTCTTT
>TRBV2|.|.|TRBJ2-4
CATKPLAKNIQYF
TGTGCCACCAAGCCTTTAGCCAAAAACATTCAGTACTTC
>TRBV6-1|.|TRBD1|TRBJ1-1
CASSEAGTGFTEAFF
TGTGCCAGCAGTGAAGCAGGGACAGGGTTCACTGAAGCTTTCTTT
>TRBV6-9|.|TRBD1|TRBJ2-7
CASSFGTGKSYEQYF
TGTGCCAGCAGTTTCGGGACAGGGAAATCCTACGAGCAGTACTTC
>TRBV7-9|.|.|TRBJ2-5
CASSLALRRSYQETQYF
TGTGCCAGCAGCTTAGCTCTTAGACGGAGCTACCAAGAGACCCAGTACTTC
>TRBV6-5|.|.|TRBJ2-5
CASSSPIVPFLTQYF
TGTGCCAGCAGTAGTCCAATAGTTCCTTTTTTGACCCAGTACTTC
>TRBV11-3|.|TRBD1|TRBJ2-7
CASSSQDRENYEQYF
TGTGCCAGCAGCTCCCAAGACAGGGAAAACTACGAGCAGTACTTC
>TRBV27|once|.|TRBJ1-2
CASSPTLGHFKKNYGYTF
TGTGCCAGCAGTCCCACCCTCGGACACTTCAAAAAGAACTATGGCTACACCTTC
>TRBV6-5|few|.|TRBJ2-2
CASSRGDYTGELFF
TGTGCCAGCAGCCGAGGGGACTACACCGGGGAGCTGTTTTTT
>TRBV2|.|TRBD2|TRBJ2-7
CASITSGADYEQYF
TGTGCCAGCATAACTAGCGGAGCAGACTACGAGCAGTACTTC
>TRBV5-4|.|.|TRBJ1-1
CASSWSPGGLNTEAFF
TGTGCCAGCAGCTGGAGCCCCGGCGGGTTGAACACTGAAGCTTTCTTT
>TRBV6-1|.|.|TRBJ1-2
CASSEGPGYGYTF
TGTGCCAGCAGTGAAGGGCCGGGATATGGCTACACCTTC
>TRBV7-3|.|TRBD1|TRBJ2-7
CASVVPGQHYEQYF
TGTGCCAGCGTTGTACCGGGACAGCACTACGAGCAGTACTTC
>TRBV9|.|TRBD2|TRBJ2-3
CASSGFLAGTDTQYF
TGTGCCAGCAGCGGTTTCCTAGCGGGCACAGATACGCAGTATTTT
>TRBV5-4|.|.|TRBJ1-2
CASSLGRDYGYTF
TGTGCCAGCAGCTTAGGACGGGATTATGGCTACACCTTC
>TRBV5-1|.|.|TRBJ1-5
CASSSDGGLNQPQHF
TGCGCCAGCAGCTCGGACGGGGGGCTGAATCAGCCCCAGCATTTT
>TRBV7-6|.|TRBD2|TRBJ2-3
CASSGGTSELGTDTQYF
TGTGCCAGCAGCGGCGGGACTAGCGAGCTTGGGACAGATACGCAGTATTTT
>TRBV5-1|.|TRBD2|TRBJ2-4
CASSLAGGSATKNIQYF
TGCGCCAGCAGCTTGGCCGGGGGGAGCGCTACCAAAAACATTCAGTACTTC
>TRBV7-9|.|.|TRBJ2-1
CASSLVGGSTDEQFF
TGTGCCAGCAGCTTAGTAGGTGGGAGCACGGATGAGCAGTTCTTC
>TRBV5-1|.|TRBD1|TRBJ1-1
CASSPSGRQGATEAFF
TGCGCCAGCAGCCCCAGCGGGAGACAGGGGGCCACTGAAGCTTTCTTT
>TRBV3-1/TRBV3-2|.|.|TRBJ2-7
CASSQDSSLYEQYF
TGTGCCAGCAGCCAAGATTCTTCCCTTTACGAGCAGTACTTC
>TRBV29-1|.|TRBD2|TRBJ2-7
CSVLQGGGNEQYF
TGCAGCGTTTTGCAAGGCGGGGGAAACGAGCAGTACTTC
>TRBV11-2|.|.|TRBJ2-7
CASSLGQATYEQYF
TGTGCCAGCAGCTTGGGGCAGGCAACCTACGAGCAGTACTTC
>TRBV2|.|.|TRBJ1-1
CASAYDVGGTEAFF
TGTGCCAGCGCCTATGACGTGGGAGGCACTGAAGCTTTCTTT
>TRBV6-1|once|.|TRBJ2-7
CASSDVRRGDYEQYF
TGTGCCAGCAGTGATGTCCGCAGGGGTGACTACGAGCAGTACTTC
>TRBV7-3|.|.|TRBJ2-1
CASSLSGSNEQFF
TGTGCCAGCAGCTTAAGTGGGAGCAATGAGCAGTTCTTC
>TRBV11-2|.|.|TRBJ2-3
CASSQTPGGAGDTQYF
TGTGCCAGCAGCCAAACACCGGGGGGCGCAGGTGATACGCAGTATTTT
>TRBV11-3|.|TRBD1|TRBJ2-1
CASSQGYQGVRDEQFF
TGTGCCAGCAGCCAAGGGTACCAGGGGGTCAGGGATGAGCAGTTCTTC
>TRBV7-2|.|.|TRBJ1-4
CASSLGEIGAPLNEKLFF
TGTGCCAGCAGCTTAGGAGAGATTGGGGCCCCATTAAATGAAAAACTGTTTTTT